This T cell receptor (beta chain) was observed in a study of OX40 agonist ivuxolimab in advanced cancers. The cohort excluded patients with autoimmune disease history or systemic immunosuppression. Study-wide findings and caveats: Compared with others, partial responders at 0.1-3.0 mg/kg displayed clonal expansion among the lowest. Averaging showed that CD8+ T cells had more expanded clones than CD4+ did.

The repertoire was sequenced with immunoSEQ multiplex PCR; TCRdb's copy has only in-frame clones and lacks some. The table records 60,000 to 70,000 clones, around nine tenths of them present only once. Remarks on this clone: Its antigen is not known.

The TCR originated in an adult with an advanced solid tumor such as melanoma, head and neck, liver or kidney cancer. The sequenced sample was CD4+ or CD8+ T cells sorted from blood, obtained in a trial of the OX40 agonist ivuxolimab.

As DNA, the CDR3 is TGCGCCAGCAGCCAAGATCAGCTGAACACTGAAGCTTTCTTT. Translation: CASSQDQLNTEAFF. The chain joins TRBV4-1 to TRBJ1-1; D ambiguous. The CDR3 consists of 14 residues. V lost 0 bases and J lost 0, with 5 bases in between. Germline V CDR1 and CDR2: MGHRA, YSYEKL.